This T cell receptor beta chain was retrieved from a study of blood T cell repertoires in COVID-19 (dated by TCRdb to between 2020 and 2021). About the full investigation: The collaborator samples originated in the United States, Italy and Spain and spanned the acute and convalescent phases of COVID-19. The material from the prospective study consisted of cDNA or gDNA derived from T cells, B-cell-depleted T cells, or PBMCs. The dataset comprised deeply sampled blood TCRbeta repertoires from subjects exposed to, actively infected with, or recovered from COVID-19. The repertoires were released in a freely available public database meant as a resource for research on the immune response to SARS-CoV-2. The samples were drawn from two sources: the first 160 participants of the ongoing ImmuneRACE study, and 1,254 subjects contributed by 6 global collaborators. A de-identified subject ID, COVID-19 status, age in years and sex were almost always included in the sample metadata. Where available, HLA class I and class II types were obtained from metadata supplied by the sample provider rather than from assay-based typing.

With respect to this clone: There is no known antigen for this receptor. Base qualities are missing; no much larger clone stands one base away.

There are 14 amino acids in the CDR3, from cysteine to phenylalanine inclusive. The CDR3 DNA has 42 bases and is translated from base 1. V and J are trimmed by 7 bases and 0 bases, and the gene matches miss 6 bases of the junction. The germline V gene yields MNHEY for CDR1 and SVGAGI for CDR2. The immunoSEQ Assay, a bias-controlled multiplex PCR, was used to amplify TCRbeta CDR3 regions from genomic DNA. The published analysis was carried out like this. The number of nucleated cells in each sample was estimated by amplification of reference gene primers within the assay. To quantify the absolute abundance of each unique TCRbeta CDR3 rearrangement, sequence reads were collapsed and filtered. For each sample, productive Simpson clonality was calculated by taking the square root of Simpson's diversity index across productive rearrangements. TCRdb retrieved this table from immuneACCESS and kept in-frame rearrangements only. Not all clones are present; in checked studies, unresolved V genes account for under half, and no reason is known for the remainder. V, J and clone size were drawn from that table, and D and trimming were deduced from the DNA. Present in this sample are about 80,000 clones, around 83% of which were seen just once. Approximately 30% of the sample lies in the top ten.

Collaborating institutions collected whole blood in K2EDTA tubes following their own protocols. Collaborator samples were shipped for TCRbeta analysis as frozen whole blood, isolated PBMCs, or DNA extracted from either sample type. Study-wide findings and limitations: Clinical and demographic metadata were provided uncurated, with the amount varying by source and participant.

The sequencing sample was made of peripheral blood. The rearranged segments are TRBV6-5 and TRBJ2-7; 7 nucleotides in the junction match TRBD1. This clonotype was obtained from a human donor in a cohort sampled during active COVID-19. The sequenced DNA: TGTGCCAGCAAAAGACAGGGCAGCTCCTACGAGCAGTACTTC. This is translated as CASKRQGSSYEQYF.